This TCR beta chain was retrieved from a study of tumor and adjacent non-tumor tissue in lung cancer. The overall study: The patients, about nine men and five or six women, were 31 to 76 with stage I to III disease. On average, productive TCRbeta reads reached about 4.4 million per sample.

This sample's RNA came from whole unsorted tissue. This clonotype was picked up many times. Looked up from germline, CDR1 is MDHEN and CDR2 is SYDVKM. The length of the CDR3 is 13 residues. V dropped 2 bases and J dropped 4 bases, with 7 bases sitting between them. Three rounds of nested PCR, following a modified ARM-PCR protocol, produced the TCRbeta library. TCRdb reprocessed the multiplex PCR reads via MiXCR and lists one record per CDR3 protein. The table has tens of thousands of distinct CDR3 sequences, about two thirds seen once; the top ten hold approximately 9.5%. The receptor was isolated from a woman aged 40 to 50 with non-small cell lung cancer. This rearrangement joins TRBV28 to TRBJ2-3; tentative D call: TRBD2 (6 bases). The sample taken for sequencing was lung tumor tissue. The CDR3: CASSLAGPDTQYF. In nucleotides, the CDR3 is TGTGCCAGCAGTTTAGCGGGACCAGATACGCAGTATTTT.